The present T cell receptor beta chain was sequenced within a study of blood T cells in healthy people across ages. The CDR3 has 20 residues. Alongside a J-beta primer mix, a sample-barcoded 5' primer served in a second PCR lasting about 7 to 11 cycles. TCRdb fed the 5' RACE reads into MiXCR, producing one record per CDR3 protein. Of about a million distinct CDR3 sequences in the sample, 45% to 60% were seen once. The sequenced sample consisted of blood. V and J are TRBV21-1 and TRBJ2-1; the table gives TRBD1 as D, unverified against the DNA. The J call is uncertain, as TRBJ2-7 better fits the DNA end. TRBV21-1 is labeled a pseudogene. This clonotype was obtained from an older woman in good health. DNA of the CDR3: TGTGCCAGCAGGGGGGTTGGAAGGGGTTATTGTAGGAGCTCCTACAATGAGCAGTACTTC. This translates into CASRGVGRGYCRSSYNEQYF.